These 21 T cell receptor beta chains were all obtained from the same sample, sequenced in a study of shared clonotypes between healthy human individuals. Data came from immunoSEQ multiplex PCR; TCRdb stores just in-frame clones and leaves some out. The table records 600,000 or so clones, 95% to 98% of them present only once. Only CD45RO-negative cells positively selected for CCR7 counted as naive CD8 cells, so terminally differentiated effector memory CD45RA+ cells were excluded. Sequencing input: naive CD8+ T cells sorted from blood. The receptors were gathered from a man aged 25-45 years in good health.

This sequence joins TRBV14 and TRBJ1-2; D is ambiguous. The V and J ends lost 5 bases and 8 bases respectively, with 18 bases between them. CDR3 length equals 14 residues. CDR1 and CDR2 from the germline V gene are SGHDN and FVKESK. The CDR3 DNA follows: TGTGCCAGCAGCTCCCTACACATCCTTACGGGCTACACCTTC. It yields the protein CASSSLHILTGYTF.

V usage is TRBV19 and J usage is TRBJ2-7, with 8 bases that match TRBD1. V gave up 3 bases and J gave up 5 bases; unmatched junction bases: 9. Germline assignment: CDR1 LNHDA and CDR2 SQIVND (reference sequence). The CDR3 runs 15 residues. The CDR3 region has the DNA TGTGCCAGTAGTATGGGGTCAGGGGGCATCCACGAGCAGTACTTC. Translated: CASSMGSGGIHEQYF.

CDR3 in DNA: TGTGCCAGTACAGGACAAGGGAACACTGAAGCTTTCTTT. This encodes CASTGQGNTEAFF. V gene TRBV2 combines with J gene TRBJ1-1, with D maybe TRBD1 (5 bases). This CDR3 has 13 residues. V lost 9 bases, J lost 1 base, and 12 bases lay in between. The germline gives CDR1 SNHLY, CDR2 FYNNEI.

The V and J genes are TRBV13 and TRBJ2-1; D is undetermined. This CDR3 contains 16 residues. Germline CDR1 is PRHDT and CDR2 is FYEKMQ (reference sequence). V was trimmed by 0 bases and J by 4 bases, leaving 13 bases between them. The CDR3 reads CASSLGATARYNEQFF. In DNA form, the CDR3 reads TGTGCCAGCAGCTTAGGAGCAACTGCGAGATACAATGAGCAGTTCTTC.

The rearrangement joins TRBV11-3 to TRBJ2-3; D uncertain. This CDR3 spans 12 amino acids. Deletions cut 1 base from V and 4 bases from J, with 3 bases between. Germline loops: CDR1 SGHNT, CDR2 YENEEA. The CDR3 sequence: CASSLASDTQYF. As DNA, the CDR3 is TGTGCCAGCAGCTTAGCATCAGATACGCAGTATTTT.

The rearrangement links TRBV6-9 to TRBJ2-7; maybe TRBD1 (6 bases). Germline loops: CDR1 MNHGY, CDR2 SVAAGI. This CDR3 has 13 amino acids. The V and J ends lost 5 bases and 3 bases respectively, with 11 bases between them. In nucleotides, the CDR3 is TGTGCCAGCAGTGGACCACAGGGCTACGAGCAGTACTTC. Protein sequence: CASSGPQGYEQYF.

The rearrangement joins TRBV11-2 to TRBJ2-1; 9 nucleotides align to TRBD2. The germline V gene has CDR1 SGHAT and CDR2 FQNNGV. The CDR3 runs to 15 residues. V dropped 1 base and J dropped 8; count of bases not matched to a gene: 6. CDR3 bases: TGTGCCAGCAGCTTAGTTGCGGGAGGGGGGGATGAGCAGTTCTTC. Amino acids: CASSLVAGGGDEQFF.

The V call is TRBV11-3, the J call TRBJ2-3, with TRBD2 matching 10 bases. V shed 1 base and J 4 bases; nucleotides not matched to a gene: 5. This CDR3 has 16 residues. Germline CDR1 is SGHNT and CDR2 is YENEEA. The CDR3 DNA reads TGTGCCAGCAGCTTAGGCGTCGGACTAGCGGCAGATACGCAGTATTTT. This gives the protein CASSLGVGLAADTQYF.

This clone was recorded once. The same CDR3 can be traced to other DNA sequences in this sample. V gene TRBV7-2 combines with J gene TRBJ2-7, with 10 bases aligning to TRBD2. Trimming removed 1 base from V and 4 bases from J; junction bases left unmatched: 4. The CDR3 extends over 15 amino acids. Germline V gene sequence: CDR1 SGHTA, CDR2 FQGNSA. Written as DNA, the CDR3 is TGTGCCAGCAGCTTAGGAGCGGGAGGGCCGTACGAGCAGTACTTC. Its translation: CASSLGAGGPYEQYF.

The rearrangement uses TRBV10-3 and TRBJ2-7, with 7 nucleotides matching TRBD2. Germline V gene sequence: CDR1 ENHRY, CDR2 SYGVKD. The V and J ends lost 0 bases and 2 bases, in that order; junction bases with no gene match: 7. The CDR3 spans 16 residues. CDR3 in DNA: TGTGCCATCAGTGAGTCAGGCGGGAGTGGCACCTACGAGCAGTACTTC. Translating it yields CAISESGGSGTYEQYF.

The chain is built from TRBV6-6 and TRBJ2-3; D tentatively fits TRBD1 or TRBD2 (5 bases each). Trimming took off 4 bases at V and 6 bases at J, with 8 bases between the two ends. There are 12 residues in the CDR3. Germline V gene data show CDR1 as MNHNY and CDR2 as SVGAGI (reference sequence). CDR3: CASSLGVDTQYF. In DNA form, the CDR3 reads TGTGCCAGCAGTTTGGGGGTGGATACGCAGTATTTT.

This clone was observed a single time. The chain recombines TRBV28 with TRBJ1-4; 7 bases are shared with TRBD1. This CDR3 spans 15 amino acids. The germline V gene encodes CDR1 MDHEN and CDR2 SYDVKM. Trimming took 3 bases from V and 4 from J; bases not matched to a gene: 5. The CDR3 spells CASSLMTGHNEKLFF. The CDR3 nucleotides are TGTGCCAGCAGTTTGATGACAGGGCATAATGAAAAACTGTTTTTT.

The CDR3 reads CASSYSTGRAGEQYF. In DNA, the CDR3 is TGTGCCAGCAGTTACTCGACGGGCAGGGCGGGTGAGCAGTACTTC. This chain joins TRBV6-5 and TRBJ2-7; D may correspond to TRBD1 or TRBD2 (5 bases each). Germline lookup yields CDR1 MNHEY and CDR2 SVGAGI. The CDR3 runs to 15 residues. Deletions cut 0 bases from V and 7 bases from J, with 16 bases between.

The V and J genes are TRBV4-2 and TRBJ1-5; TRBD1 might be the D (5 bases). Germline CDR1 LGHNA, CDR2 YNFKEQ. The CDR3 sequence is 22 residues long. The V end was cut by 4 bases, the J end by 4 bases, with 35 bases between. In nucleotides, the CDR3 is TGTGCCAGCAGCCCCGGGGGAGACACAATCCAGGAACCCGGCGAAATGAATCAGCCCCAGCATTTT. It translates to CASSPGGDTIQEPGEMNQPQHF.

This rearrangement joins TRBV29-1 to TRBJ2-1; a weak D match, TRBD2 (6 bases). This CDR3 is 14 amino acids long. V lost 1 base to trimming and J lost 3 bases, with 10 bases between them. Germline V gene data show CDR1 as SQVTM and CDR2 as ANQGSEA. The CDR3 reads CSVEGGGFYNEQFF. CDR3 nucleotide sequence: TGCAGCGTTGAAGGGGGAGGCTTCTACAATGAGCAGTTCTTC.

The genes are TRBV7-2 and TRBJ2-3; TRBD2 matches at 12 bases. Losses at the gene ends were 5 bases for V and 0 bases for J; bases not matched to a gene: 3. This CDR3 has 16 amino acids. CDR1 and CDR2 (germline): SGHTA, FQGNSA. The CDR3 sequence: CASSEGTSGSTDTQYF. CDR3 DNA: TGTGCCAGCAGCGAAGGGACTAGCGGGAGCACAGATACGCAGTATTTT.

The V and J genes are TRBV2 and TRBJ2-3; no clear D. CDR1 SNHLY and CDR2 FYNNEI come from the germline V gene. This CDR3 contains 14 residues. The V end was cut by 7 bases, the J end by 4 bases, with 15 bases between. CDR3 sequence reads: CASISIQPADTQYF. CDR3 in DNA: TGTGCCAGCATTTCAATCCAACCAGCAGATACGCAGTATTTT.

CDR3 bases: TGCAGCGTTCCGGGGGGGGAGAGCTCCTACAATGAGCAGTTCTTC. This codes for CSVPGGESSYNEQFF. The rearrangement uses TRBV29-1 and TRBJ2-1, with TRBD2 matching 8 bases. V was clipped by 5 bases and J by 0 bases; unmatched bases: 6. CDR3 length equals 15 residues. CDR1 and CDR2 from the germline V gene are SQVTM and ANQGSEA.

The rearrangement links TRBV27 to TRBJ2-3; no clear D gene. The V gene's germline CDR1 is MNHEY and CDR2 SMNVEV (reference sequence). This CDR3 is 14 amino acids long. Between the trimmed V and J ends, which lost 2 bases and 0 bases, there was a span of 6 bases. The CDR3 DNA follows: TGTGCCAGCAGTTTAGTGCGTAGCACAGATACGCAGTATTTT. It specifies CASSLVRSTDTQYF.

As for this clone: The sample has other DNA sequences that encode this CDR3 too. The J gene is TRBJ2-7, the V gene TRBV7-9; unclear D gene. Per the germline V gene, CDR1 is SEHNR and CDR2 is FQNEAQ (reference sequence). The CDR3 totals 12 residues. The V end lost 1 base, the J end lost 1 base, and 2 bases lay between the germline ends. CDR3: CASSLGSYEQYF. Written as DNA, the CDR3 is TGTGCCAGCAGCTTAGGTTCCTACGAGCAGTACTTC. The entire variable domain, with the rest obtained from reference TRBV7-9 and TRBJ2-7, is as follows: DTGVSQNPRHKITKRGQNVTFRCDPISEHNRLYWYRQTLGQGPEFLTYFQNEAQLEKSRLLSDRFSAERPKGSFSTLEIQRTEQGDSAMYLCASSLGSYEQYFGPGTRLTVT.

V usage is TRBV11-2 and J usage is TRBJ2-3, with TRBD2 identical over 14 bases. V was pared by 5 bases and J by 8 bases, with 9 bases of the junction left unmatched. The germline gives CDR1 SGHAT, CDR2 FQNNGV. This CDR3 region has 16 residues. The CDR3 nucleotides are TGTGCCAGCAGCCGAGGGACTAGCGGGAGATGGAGTACGCAGTATTTT. The encoded protein is CASSRGTSGRWSTQYF. The full variable domain, in which reference TRBV11-2 and TRBJ2-3 provide the parts outside the CDR3, is EAGVAQSPRYKIIEKRQSVAFWCNPISGHATLYWYQQILGQGPKLLIQFQNNGVVDDSQLPKDRFSAERLKGVDSTLKIQPAKLEDSAVYLCASSRGTSGRWSTQYFGPGTRLTVL.